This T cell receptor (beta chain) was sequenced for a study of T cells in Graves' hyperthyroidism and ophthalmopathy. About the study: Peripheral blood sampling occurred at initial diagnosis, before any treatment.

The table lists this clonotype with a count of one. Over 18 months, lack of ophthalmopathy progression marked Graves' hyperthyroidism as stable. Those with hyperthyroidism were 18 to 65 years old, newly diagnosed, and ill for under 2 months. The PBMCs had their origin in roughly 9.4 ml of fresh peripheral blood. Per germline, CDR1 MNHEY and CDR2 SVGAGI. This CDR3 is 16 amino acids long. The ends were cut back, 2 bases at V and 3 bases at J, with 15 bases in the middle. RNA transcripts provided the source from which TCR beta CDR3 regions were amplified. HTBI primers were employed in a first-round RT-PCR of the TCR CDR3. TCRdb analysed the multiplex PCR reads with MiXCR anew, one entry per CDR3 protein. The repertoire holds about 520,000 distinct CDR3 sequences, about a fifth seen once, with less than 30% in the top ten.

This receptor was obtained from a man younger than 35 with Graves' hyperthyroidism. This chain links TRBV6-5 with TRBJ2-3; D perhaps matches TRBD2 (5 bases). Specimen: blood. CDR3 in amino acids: CASSYLPGKVTDTQYF. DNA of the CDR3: TGTGCCAGCAGTTACCTCCCGGGGAAAGTAACAGATACGCAGTATTTT.